The T cell receptor (beta chain) under discussion was sequenced for a study of T cells in Graves' hyperthyroidism and ophthalmopathy. TCR beta CDR3 regions were amplified from RNA. The TCR CDR3 was amplified in a first-round RT-PCR using the HTBI primer set. MiXCR, run by TCRdb on the multiplex PCR reads, gives a single entry per CDR3 protein. The sample carries under 750,000 distinct CDR3 sequences, over 15% recorded once. This clonotype occurred many times. Its antigen is undetermined. General study findings and limits: A 13 V-J signature model discriminated ophthalmopathy versus stable hyperthyroidism.

The study left out patients who had uncontrolled infection, other autoimmune disease, pregnancy or lactation. This CDR3 has 13 amino acids. V lost 6 bases, J lost 0 bases, and 11 bases lay in between. Germline values: CDR1 DFQATT, CDR2 SNEGSKA (reference sequence). This clonotype originated in a woman in her 50s with Graves' hyperthyroidism that later progressed to Graves' ophthalmopathy. Sample: blood. V usage is TRBV20-1 and J usage is TRBJ1-1, with unresolved D. The CDR3 reads CSAQTRLNTEAFF. The CDR3 DNA reads TGCAGTGCCCAGACAAGATTGAACACTGAAGCTTTCTTT.